This T cell receptor beta chain was captured by sequencing in a study of TIL therapy for anti-PD-1-resistant metastatic lung cancer. Study-wide background: Half of patients were current or former smokers.

This sample's time point: pre-treatment sample, taken before nivolumab and TIL therapy. This was the immunoSEQ v3 assay. TCRdb keeps only in-frame clones here, not all; method: immunoSEQ multiplex PCR. This repertoire shows about 17,000 clones, roughly 80% found once; its top ten account for 2.2%. The V end lost 4 bases, the J end lost 3 bases, and 11 bases lay between the germline ends. This CDR3 region has 14 residues. The germline gives CDR1 SEHNR, CDR2 FQNEAQ (reference sequence). Sequenced here: blood, sampled at baseline. The V call is TRBV7-9, the J call TRBJ2-3; D gene uncertain. The TCR originated in a person aged 25 to 80 with non-small cell lung cancer. CDR3: CASSSSRETDTQYF. CDR3 sequence (DNA): TGTGCCAGCAGCTCCTCTAGGGAAACAGATACGCAGTATTTT.